This T cell receptor (beta chain) was documented in a study of cytomegalovirus exposure and HLA in healthy donors. Notes on the study in general: Only CMV serostatus was available as immune exposure information.

The CDR3 is made up of 13 amino acids. With 4 bases removed from V and 2 bases from J, the gap between germline ends came to 7 bases. In germline, CDR1 is SGHRS, CDR2 YFSETQ. This clone occurred once. Its antigen is not identified. The PCR used 60 Vbeta and 13 Jbeta primers. This table comes from immunoSEQ multiplex PCR, and its TCRdb copy is limited to in-frame clones, with some not included. This table has about 120,000 clones, approximately 80% appearing once. The receptor was isolated from a man aged 18 to 30 in good health and CMV-seropositive. The J gene is TRBJ2-1, the V gene TRBV5-1; D gene ambiguous. What was sequenced was PBMCs. The CDR3 region is CASSRSTYNEQFF. The DNA for the CDR3 is TGCGCCAGCAGCAGGAGTACCTACAATGAGCAGTTCTTC.